One sample yielded the 29 T cell receptor beta chains listed below, sequenced in a study of blood T cell repertoires in COVID-19. The table came from immunoSEQ multiplex PCR; TCRdb's copy has only in-frame clones and leaves some out. This sample has about 120,000 clones, with around four fifths found just once. The specimen was peripheral blood. The receptor source for this set is a man older than 75 with active or convalescent COVID-19.

This chain connects TRBV7-2 to TRBJ1-1, with D perhaps TRBD1 (5 bases). The CDR3 is 13 amino acids. The V gene lost 5 bases and the J gene lost 8 bases, with 15 bases spanning the gap. Per the germline V gene, CDR1 is SGHTA and CDR2 is FQGNSA. CDR3 DNA: TGTGCCAGCAGCCGAATCGGGGGTTCAGAAGCTTTCTTT. Residues: CASSRIGGSEAFF.

This clone was detected once. This chain uses TRBV6-5 with TRBJ1-1; possibly TRBD1 for D (5 bases). The V end was cut by 2 bases, the J end by 7 bases, with 14 bases between. The CDR3 has 14 residues. The germline gives CDR1 MNHEY, CDR2 SVGAGI. The CDR3 protein is CASSYGRGSSEAFF. The CDR3, as DNA: TGTGCCAGCAGTTACGGAAGGGGAAGTAGTGAAGCTTTCTTT.

The chain combines TRBV7-8 with TRBJ2-5; perhaps TRBD2 as D (7 bases). CDR3 size: 15 residues. Per germline, CDR1 SGHVS and CDR2 FQNEAQ. Trimming took off 1 base at V and 5 bases at J, with 14 bases between the two ends. The CDR3 nucleotides are TGTGCCAGCAGCTTAGAAGGTGGGGGGGCGGAGACCCAGTACTTC. Translating gives CASSLEGGGAETQYF.

This sequence joins TRBV5-1 and TRBJ2-2, with 7 bases identical to TRBD2. The germline gives CDR1 SGHRS, CDR2 YFSETQ. CDR3 size: 14 residues. V lost 4 bases, J lost 6 bases, and 6 bases stayed unmatched. The DNA of the CDR3 is TGCGCCAGCAGCGCCGGGACTATCCCCGGGGAGCTGTTTTTT. It encodes CASSAGTIPGELFF.

The chain combines TRBV3-1 (or the pseudogene TRBV3-2) with TRBJ2-2, with 7 bases aligning to TRBD2. Germline V gives CDR1 LGHDT, CDR2 YNNKEL (reference sequence). This CDR3 contains 17 residues. J lost 1 base, V lost 3 bases, and 8 bases had no gene match. The chain's CDR3 is CASSQVWRGWNTGELFF. The CDR3 DNA follows: TGTGCCAGCAGCCAGGTCTGGCGGGGGTGGAACACCGGGGAGCTGTTTTTT.

This sequence joins TRBV5-1 and TRBJ1-1; 8 nucleotides agree with TRBD1. Germline CDR1 SGHRS, CDR2 YFSETQ. This CDR3 comprises 15 residues. Trimming removed 7 bases from V and 0 bases from J; junction bases left unmatched: 8. CDR3 bases: TGCGCCAGCCGGGAATCGACAGGGGTGAACACTGAAGCTTTCTTT. Protein product: CASRESTGVNTEAFF.

The rearrangement links TRBV27 to TRBJ1-5; D gene unclear. CDR3 length: 14 residues. Trimming took off 6 bases at V and 2 bases at J, with 11 bases between the two ends. Germline CDR1 reads MNHEY; CDR2 reads SMNVEV (reference sequence). The CDR3 spells CASSPEVRNQPQHF. The CDR3, as DNA: TGTGCCAGCAGCCCCGAGGTCCGCAATCAGCCCCAGCATTTT.

This clone has a handful of counts. The chain joins TRBV2 to TRBJ2-7; 9 nucleotides align to TRBD2. V was clipped by 6 bases and J by 3 bases; unmatched bases: 9. Germline CDR1 is SNHLY and CDR2 is FYNNEI. CDR3 length: 15 amino acids. As DNA, the CDR3 is TGTGCCAGCAGGCCTAGCGGGGCCCGGGGCTACGAGCAGTACTTC. This encodes CASRPSGARGYEQYF.

The CDR3: CATSIQGSSGNTIYF. The DNA for the CDR3 is TGTGCCACCAGCATACAGGGGAGCTCTGGAAACACCATATATTTT. The chain couples TRBV15 to TRBJ1-3; 7 nucleotides match TRBD1. This CDR3 contains 15 residues. The trim removed 4 bases at V and 0 bases at J, leaving 3 bases unmatched. In germline, CDR1 is LNHNV, CDR2 YYDKDF (reference sequence). The full variable domain, in which reference TRBV15 and TRBJ1-3 provide the parts outside the CDR3, is DAMVIQNPRYQVTQFGKPVTLSCSQTLNHNVMYWYQQKSSQAPKLLFHYYDKDFNNEADTPDNFQSRRPNTSFCFLDIRSPGLGDTAMYLCATSIQGSSGNTIYFGEGSWLTVV.

This clone occurred once. The chain employs TRBV11-2 and TRBJ1-4, with 7 positions matching TRBD1. CDR3 length equals 14 residues. Unmatched junction bases numbered 10, after V lost 5 bases and J lost 10 bases. Germline V gene lookup returns CDR1 SGHAT and CDR2 FQNNGV. CDR3 DNA: TGTGCCAGCAGCCCCCGACAGGGAGGTGTAAAACTGTTTTTT. It codes for CASSPRQGGVKLFF. Full variable domain (outside the CDR3, taken from reference TRBV11-2 and TRBJ1-4): EAGVAQSPRYKIIEKRQSVAFWCNPISGHATLYWYQQILGQGPKLLIQFQNNGVVDDSQLPKDRFSAERLKGVDSTLKIQPAKLEDSAVYLCASSPRQGGVKLFFGSGTQLSVL.

This clone was found once. The chain is built from TRBV5-1 and TRBJ2-7, with TRBD1 matching 8 bases. V lost 0 bases, J lost 2 bases, and 7 bases stayed unmatched. The CDR3 is made up of 16 amino acids. Germline lookup yields CDR1 SGHRS and CDR2 YFSETQ. This CDR3 is CASSLATGTGTYEQYF. DNA for the CDR3: TGCGCCAGCAGCTTGGCGACCGGGACAGGTACCTACGAGCAGTACTTC.

This clone appeared a single time. The chain joins TRBV11-2 to TRBJ1-2, with a possible D match to TRBD1 (5 bases). Trimming shortened V by 5 bases and J by 5 bases, and 12 bases separated the two germline ends. Germline CDR1 and CDR2: SGHAT and FQNNGV. The CDR3 length is 13 residues. CDR3 in amino acids: CASSPIGAYGYTF. DNA for the CDR3: TGTGCCAGCAGCCCCATTGGGGCGTATGGCTACACCTTC.

The V gene is TRBV13, the J gene TRBJ2-1; perhaps TRBD1 as D (5 bases). Per the germline V gene, CDR1 is PRHDT and CDR2 is FYEKMQ (reference sequence). The CDR3 runs to 12 residues. Trimming stripped 8 bases from V and 9 bases from J, with 14 bases between. CDR3 sequence reads: CASATVLVEQFF. CDR3 nucleotide sequence: TGTGCCAGCGCGACAGTCCTTGTTGAGCAGTTCTTC.

This clone was detected only once. The chain links TRBV29-1 to TRBJ1-4, with 8 bases aligning to TRBD1. CDR1 is SQVTM and CDR2 is ANQGSEA in the germline V gene. The CDR3 totals 13 residues. V was clipped by 4 bases and J by 7 bases; unmatched bases: 5. CDR3 sequence: CSVGAGGSEKLFF. The CDR3 nucleotides read TGCAGCGTTGGGGCAGGGGGCAGTGAAAAACTGTTTTTT.

The chain combines TRBV11-3 with TRBJ2-1; 9 nucleotides align to TRBD1. The CDR3 sequence is 16 residues long. V was clipped by 4 bases and J by 7 bases; unmatched bases: 11. Germline V gene lookup returns CDR1 SGHNT and CDR2 YENEEA. The CDR3 sequence: CASSSPTGGVSNEQFF. The CDR3 bases are TGTGCCAGCAGCTCCCCAACAGGGGGCGTTTCAAATGAGCAGTTCTTC. The full variable domain, its missing parts supplied by reference TRBV11-3 and TRBJ2-1, is EAGVVQSPRYKIIEKKQPVAFWCNPISGHNTLYWYLQNLGQGPELLIRYENEEAVDDSQLPKDRFSAERLKGVDSTLKIQPAELGDSAVYLCASSSPTGGVSNEQFFGPGTRLTVL.

This chain uses TRBV29-1 with TRBJ2-3, with TRBD2 as a possible D gene (7 bases). Trimming stripped 6 bases from V and 4 bases from J, with 17 bases between. Germline CDR1 SQVTM, CDR2 ANQGSEA. The CDR3 spans 14 residues. CDR3 bases: TGCAGCGTAGATAAGGGGGGGCCAGCAGATACGCAGTATTTT. Translated: CSVDKGGPADTQYF.

This chain links TRBV16 with TRBJ1-5, with D possibly matching TRBD1 (6 bases). V was cut by 3 bases and J by 1 base, with 7 bases left in between. This CDR3 is 14 amino acids long. Per germline, CDR1 KGHSY and CDR2 FQNENV. This CDR3 reads CASSHGQSNQPQHF. CDR3 nucleotide sequence: TGTGCCAGCAGCCATGGACAGAGCAATCAGCCCCAGCATTTT.

This clone is a singleton in its sample. The CDR3 DNA reads TGTGCCAGCAGCTTAGTAAATCCCACAGACCCGCTCTATGGCTACACCTTC. It encodes CASSLVNPTDPLYGYTF. The J gene is TRBJ1-2, the V gene TRBV7-8; D ambiguous. Germline lookup yields CDR1 SGHVS and CDR2 FQNEAQ. The CDR3 runs to 17 residues. V was cut by 1 base and J by 4 bases, with 19 bases left in between.

The chain employs TRBV18 and TRBJ1-1, with D possibly matching TRBD1 (6 bases). V dropped 1 base and J dropped 0 bases, with 9 bases sitting between them. This CDR3 contains 15 residues. CDR1 is KGHSH, CDR2 LQKENI, per germline. CDR3 DNA: TGTGCCAGCTCACCACTTCAGGGGATGAACACTGAAGCTTTCTTT. The encoded protein is CASSPLQGMNTEAFF.

V is TRBV6-4 and J is TRBJ2-3; 8 positions agree with TRBD1. The germline gives CDR1 MRHNA, CDR2 SNTAGT. Losses at the gene ends were 3 bases for V and 0 bases for J; bases not matched to a gene: 2. This CDR3 has 15 amino acids. The CDR3: CASSEQGGSTDTQYF. CDR3 bases: TGTGCCAGCAGTGAACAGGGGGGAAGCACAGATACGCAGTATTTT.

The genes are TRBV3-1 (or the pseudogene TRBV3-2) and TRBJ1-4; no clear D. The CDR3 is made up of 16 amino acids. V was trimmed by 2 bases and J by 0 bases, leaving 10 bases between them. CDR1 and CDR2 from the germline V gene are LGHDT and YNNKEL (reference sequence). The CDR3 spells CASSQTHRSTNEKLFF. DNA of the CDR3: TGTGCCAGCAGCCAAACCCATCGGTCAACTAATGAAAAACTGTTTTTT.

The V and J genes are TRBV6-5 and TRBJ2-4; D is perhaps TRBD1 (5 bases). The CDR3 spans 12 residues. Germline V gives CDR1 MNHEY, CDR2 SVGAGI. V was shortened by 4 bases and J by 9 bases, with 10 bases between the two germline ends. The DNA for the CDR3 is TGTGCCAGCAGTTCCCAGGGAAGCATTCAGTACTTC. Its protein product is CASSSQGSIQYF.

The rearrangement uses TRBV20-1 and TRBJ1-3; D is unresolved. The CDR3 extends over 15 amino acids. Trimming left V 3 bases short and J 0 bases short, with 12 bases between. Germline CDR1 reads DFQATT; CDR2 reads SNEGSKA (reference sequence). CDR3 DNA: TGCAGTGCTAGTGAGGGCGTATTCTCTGGAAACACCATATATTTT. The encoded protein is CSASEGVFSGNTIYF.

V and J are TRBV21-1 and TRBJ1-5; no DNA check was done on the table's D call, TRBD1. TRBV21-1 is a known pseudogene. The CDR3 contains 17 residues. The chain's CDR3 is CASSKLPGSISNQPQHF. CDR3 sequence (DNA): TGTGCCAGCAGCAAATTACCAGGCTCAATTAGCAATCAGCCCCAGCATTTT.

The chain joins TRBV4-1 to TRBJ2-5; 9 bases agree with TRBD2. In germline, CDR1 is MGHRA, CDR2 YSYEKL. The ends lost 4 bases at V and 5 bases at J; junction bases unmatched: 5. This CDR3 region has 14 residues. As DNA, the CDR3 is TGCGCCAGCAGCCCAGGACTAGCGAGCGAGACCCAGTACTTC. Protein: CASSPGLASETQYF.

The V gene is TRBV6-1, the J gene TRBJ1-5; D is undetermined. The CDR3 contains 15 residues. Trimming cost V 2 bases and J 2 bases, with 10 bases left between them. Germline lookup yields CDR1 MNHNS and CDR2 SASEGT. The CDR3 spells CASSEMGGGNQPQHF. In nucleotides, the CDR3 is TGTGCCAGCAGTGAAATGGGAGGCGGCAATCAGCCCCAGCATTTT.

V usage is TRBV7-2 and J usage is TRBJ1-4; TRBD1 matches at 11 bases. The junction had 8 bases not matched to a gene; V was cut back by 1 base and J by 7 bases. The germline V gene has CDR1 SGHTA and CDR2 FQGNSA. The CDR3 is 17 residues long. CDR3 sequence: CASSLGRAGTGGEKLFF. The CDR3 DNA sequence: TGTGCCAGCAGCTTAGGCAGGGCCGGGACAGGGGGTGAAAAACTGTTTTTT. The complete variable domain, with remaining parts taken from reference TRBV7-2 and TRBJ1-4, reads GAGVSQSPSNKVTEKGKDVELRCDPISGHTALYWYRQSLGQGLEFLIYFQGNSAPDKSGLPSDRFSAERTGGSVSTLTIQRTQQEDSAVYLCASSLGRAGTGGEKLFFGSGTQLSVL.

The rearrangement uses TRBV18 and TRBJ1-5; tentative D call: TRBD1 (6 bases). Trimming took off 6 bases at V and 0 bases at J, with 9 bases between the two ends. This CDR3 is 14 amino acids long. The germline V gene has CDR1 KGHSH and CDR2 LQKENI. CDR3 sequence: CASSGQNSNQPQHF. In nucleotides, the CDR3 is TGTGCCAGCTCCGGACAGAATAGCAATCAGCCCCAGCATTTT.

This chain connects TRBV28 to TRBJ2-3, with 7 bases aligning to TRBD1. This CDR3 spans 15 amino acids. Germline assignment: CDR1 MDHEN and CDR2 SYDVKM. V was pared by 3 bases and J by 2 bases, with 5 bases of the junction left unmatched. The CDR3 protein is CASSLRQGVTDTQYF. CDR3 DNA sequence: TGTGCCAGCAGTTTGAGGCAGGGGGTCACAGATACGCAGTATTTT. Complete variable domain (other parts from reference TRBV28 and TRBJ2-3): DVKVTQSSRYLVKRTGEKVFLECVQDMDHENMFWYRQDPGLGLRLIYFSYDVKMKEKGDIPEGYSVSREKKERFSLILESASTNQTSMYLCASSLRQGVTDTQYFGPGTRLTVL.